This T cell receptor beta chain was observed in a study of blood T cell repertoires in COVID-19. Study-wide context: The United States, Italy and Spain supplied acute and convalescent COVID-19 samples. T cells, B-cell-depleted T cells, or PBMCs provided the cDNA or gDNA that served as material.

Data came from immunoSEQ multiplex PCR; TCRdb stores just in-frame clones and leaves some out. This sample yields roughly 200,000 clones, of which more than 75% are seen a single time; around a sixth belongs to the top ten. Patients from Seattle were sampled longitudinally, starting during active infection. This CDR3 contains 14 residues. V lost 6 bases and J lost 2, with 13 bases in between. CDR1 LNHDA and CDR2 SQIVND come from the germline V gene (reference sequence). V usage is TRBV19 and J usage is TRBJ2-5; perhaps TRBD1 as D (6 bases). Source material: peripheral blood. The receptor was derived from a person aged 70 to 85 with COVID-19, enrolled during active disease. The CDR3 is CASRNQGWQETQYF. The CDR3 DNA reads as TGTGCCAGTAGAAATCAGGGGTGGCAAGAGACCCAGTACTTC.